Listed below are T cell receptor beta chains from one sample, sequenced in a study of cytomegalovirus exposure and HLA in healthy donors. Produced via immunoSEQ multiplex PCR; TCRdb's table is partial and in-frame only. Here the sample table reports about 74,000 clones. Material: PBMCs. All receptors derive from a female donor in good health and CMV-seropositive. Both conserved end residues are part of each CDR3. Each record gives: D gene, V gene, J gene, CDR3 length, CDR3 DNA, CDR3 protein. The D gene is left open where the match is weak.

D: -; V: TRBV15; J: TRBJ1-5; length: 15; DNA: TGTGCCACCAGCAGACAGACAGGATTGGGTCAGCCCCAGCATTTT; CDR3: CATSRQTGLGQPQHF
D: TRBD2; V: TRBV29-1; J: TRBJ2-1; length: 19; DNA: TGCAGCGTTGAAGAGGGACTAGCGGGGCCACATAGCTCCTACAATGAGCAGTTCTTC; CDR3: CSVEEGLAGPHSSYNEQFF
D: TRBD1; V: TRBV5-1; J: TRBJ1-2; length: 17; DNA: TGCGCCAGCAACCCGACAGGGCTGAGTGGGGCTAACTATGGCTACACCTTC; CDR3: CASNPTGLSGANYGYTF
D: TRBD2; V: TRBV4-3; J: TRBJ2-5; length: 19; DNA: TGCGCCAGCAGCCAAGATTGGGCCACTAGCGGGGGGGCATTAGAGACCCAGTACTTC; CDR3: CASSQDWATSGGALETQYF
D: TRBD1; V: TRBV19; J: TRBJ1-4; length: 15; DNA: TGTGCCAGTAGTATCGACGGGACAGCCCCCGGGAAACTGTTTTTT; CDR3: CASSIDGTAPGKLFF
D: -; V: TRBV15; J: TRBJ2-1; length: 16; DNA: TGTGCCACCAGCAGGGATGGACTTCCCATGGGGAATGAGCAGTTCTTC; CDR3: CATSRDGLPMGNEQFF
D: TRBD1; V: TRBV6-5; J: TRBJ1-2; length: 13; DNA: TGTGCCAGCAGATACAGGACAGGGCGAGGCTACACCTTC; CDR3: CASRYRTGRGYTF
D: -; V: TRBV5-1; J: TRBJ1-2; length: 14; DNA: TGCGCCAGCAGTCCTGGGGGGGGCTCTCGTCACTACACCTTC; CDR3: CASSPGGGSRHYTF
D: TRBD1; V: TRBV7-9; J: TRBJ2-7; length: 13; DNA: TGTGCCAGCAGCTTAGTGAGGGGGCCCGAGCAGTACTTC; CDR3: CASSLVRGPEQYF
D: -; V: TRBV7-2; J: TRBJ2-7; length: 15; DNA: TGTGCCAGCAGCTTAGATAGTTCGGCAGGGCGCGAGCAGTACTTC; CDR3: CASSLDSSAGREQYF
D: TRBD1; V: TRBV28; J: TRBJ1-1; length: 12; DNA: TGTGCCAGCAGTTTGGGACAGGGGATGGCTTTCTTT; CDR3: CASSLGQGMAFF
D: TRBD2; V: TRBV7-8; J: TRBJ2-2; length: 14; DNA: TGTGCCAGCAGCTTAGTTGCTAGCGGCGGGGAGCTGTTTTTT; CDR3: CASSLVASGGELFF
D: -; V: TRBV9; J: TRBJ1-1; length: 13; DNA: TGTGCCAGCAGTCGGGTGGCTCGCACTGAAGCTTTCTTT; CDR3: CASSRVARTEAFF
D: TRBD1; V: TRBV5-1; J: TRBJ2-7; length: 14; DNA: TGCGCCAGCAGCCGAGGGACAGTCTCCTACGAGCAGTACTTC; CDR3: CASSRGTVSYEQYF
D: TRBD1; V: TRBV6-6; J: TRBJ1-1; length: 16; DNA: TGTGCCAGCAGTCGCCGACAGGGAAATATGAACACTGAAGCTTTCTTT; CDR3: CASSRRQGNMNTEAFF
D: -; V: TRBV28; J: TRBJ1-1; length: 14; DNA: TGTGCCAGCAGTTTATTGGGAGGGAACACTGAAGCTTTCTTT; CDR3: CASSLLGGNTEAFF
D: TRBD2; V: TRBV4-3; J: TRBJ2-6; length: 19; DNA: TGCGCCAGCAGCCATGGGGCGGGAGCTCGAGGGGCTGGGGCCAACGTCCTGACTTTC; CDR3: CASSHGAGARGAGANVLTF
D: TRBD1; V: TRBV19; J: TRBJ2-7; length: 15; DNA: TGTGCCAGTACCAGTTTAGGGGACAGAGCCTACGAGCAGTACTTC; CDR3: CASTSLGDRAYEQYF
D: -; V: TRBV28; J: TRBJ1-2; length: 13; DNA: TGTGCCAGCAGCCAAGTCGGAGGCAAGGCCTACACCTTC; CDR3: CASSQVGGKAYTF
D: TRBD2; V: TRBV6-1; J: TRBJ2-7; length: 14; DNA: TGTGCCAGCAGTTTAGCGGGAGGGCCCTACGAGCAGTACTTC; CDR3: CASSLAGGPYEQYF
D: TRBD1; V: TRBV30; J: TRBJ2-2; length: 13; DNA: TGTGCCTGGAGGGGACAGGGCACCGGGGAGCTGTTTTTT; CDR3: CAWRGQGTGELFF
D: TRBD2; V: TRBV9; J: TRBJ2-1; length: 15; DNA: TGTGCCAGCAGTCTTAGCGGGCTACCGGGCAATGAGCAGTTCTTC; CDR3: CASSLSGLPGNEQFF
D: -; V: TRBV7-8; J: TRBJ1-3; length: 14; DNA: TGTGCCAGCAGAAGGAGGGGTGTCGGAAACACCATATATTTT; CDR3: CASRRRGVGNTIYF
D: TRBD1; V: TRBV28; J: TRBJ1-5; length: 14; DNA: TGTGCCAGCAGATGGACAGGGGAGGGTCAGCCCCAGCATTTT; CDR3: CASRWTGEGQPQHF
D: -; V: TRBV4-2; J: TRBJ1-1; length: 14; DNA: TGTGCCAGCAGCCAATTGGACAGGAACACTGAAGCTTTCTTT; CDR3: CASSQLDRNTEAFF
D: -; V: TRBV18; J: TRBJ1-1; length: 14; DNA: TGTGCCAGCTCACCATCCGAGAGGAACACTGAAGCTTTCTTT; CDR3: CASSPSERNTEAFF
D: -; V: TRBV19; J: TRBJ1-5; length: 13; DNA: TGTGCCAGTAGGGAGGGTGGCAATCAGCCCCAGCATTTT; CDR3: CASREGGNQPQHF
D: TRBD2; V: TRBV5-1; J: TRBJ2-1; length: 15; DNA: TGCGCCAGCGGCCCGTTCGGGGGGGCTGGATATGAGCAGTTCTTC; CDR3: CASGPFGGAGYEQFF
D: -; V: TRBV15; J: TRBJ1-5; length: 16; DNA: TGTGCCACCAGCAGAGATAAGCGCCAGGGGAATCAGCCCCAGCATTTT; CDR3: CATSRDKRQGNQPQHF
D: -; V: TRBV18; J: TRBJ1-6; length: 15; DNA: TGTGCCAGCTCACCTGACAGGAACCGTAATTCACCCCTCCACTTT; CDR3: CASSPDRNRNSPLHF
D: -; V: TRBV2; J: TRBJ1-5; length: 13; DNA: TGTGCCAGCCGGAACGAGGGTGACCAGCCCCAGCATTTT; CDR3: CASRNEGDQPQHF
D: -; V: TRBV6-5; J: TRBJ1-2; length: 13; DNA: TGTGCCAGCAGTTATGAGTCGGGAAACGGCTACACCTTC; CDR3: CASSYESGNGYTF
D: TRBD2; V: TRBV28; J: TRBJ2-5; length: 15; DNA: TGTGCCAGCAGTTTAGGTAGCGGGGGGGGAGTGACCCAGTACTTC; CDR3: CASSLGSGGGVTQYF
D: -; V: TRBV12-5; J: TRBJ2-3; length: 14; DNA: TGTGCTAGTGGTTCCCCAGGAGGAGCAGATACGCAGTATTTT; CDR3: CASGSPGGADTQYF
D: -; V: TRBV6-5; J: TRBJ2-5; length: 15; DNA: TGTGCCAGCGCGCGGACCCCCGGAGGAGGGGAGACCCAGTACTTC; CDR3: CASARTPGGGETQYF
D: -; V: TRBV30; J: TRBJ2-1; length: 17; DNA: TGTGCCTGGAGTGTACGACCTTCGGGGGTCTCCTACAATGAGCAGTTCTTC; CDR3: CAWSVRPSGVSYNEQFF
D: TRBD1; V: TRBV9; J: TRBJ2-2; length: 14; DNA: TGTGCCAGCAGCGAATTGACAGGGACCGGGGAGCTGTTTTTT; CDR3: CASSELTGTGELFF
D: -; V: TRBV19; J: TRBJ1-2; length: 13; DNA: TGTGCCAGTAGTCCAAACCTTCGGGGAGGCTACACCTTC; CDR3: CASSPNLRGGYTF
D: TRBD1; V: TRBV29-1; J: TRBJ2-5; length: 15; DNA: TGCAGCGTTACCCTCGGGACAGGGAGTGACGAGACCCAGTACTTC; CDR3: CSVTLGTGSDETQYF
D: -; V: TRBV5-1; J: TRBJ1-3; length: 14; DNA: TGCGCCAGCAGCTTGGGGGGCAGTATAAACACCATATATTTT; CDR3: CASSLGGSINTIYF
D: -; V: TRBV30; J: TRBJ1-1; length: 13; DNA: TGTGCTGGAGATAGGCAGGGTGACACTGAAGCTTTCTTT; CDR3: CAGDRQGDTEAFF
D: TRBD2; V: TRBV5-1; J: TRBJ2-1; length: 14; DNA: TGCGCCAGCAGGGGCGGGAGCTCCTACAATGAGCAGTTCTTC; CDR3: CASRGGSSYNEQFF
D: TRBD1; V: TRBV19; J: TRBJ1-5; length: 15; DNA: TGTGCCAGTAGTAACCCGGGACAGGGGGTGCTAGCCCAGCATTTT; CDR3: CASSNPGQGVLAQHF
D: TRBD1; V: TRBV11-2; J: TRBJ1-4; length: 14; DNA: TGTGCCAGCAGCAGGACAGGGGGAATTGAAAAACTGTTTTTT; CDR3: CASSRTGGIEKLFF
D: -; V: TRBV2; J: TRBJ1-1; length: 12; DNA: TGTGCCAGTAAGAGGTTGAACACTGAAGCTTTCTTT; CDR3: CASKRLNTEAFF
D: -; V: TRBV7-3; J: TRBJ1-3; length: 13; DNA: TGTGCCAGCAGCTTAGGCTCCGGAAACACCATATATTTT; CDR3: CASSLGSGNTIYF